This note documents a single T cell receptor beta chain sequence. This record belongs to a study of regulatory T cells in long-lasting Graves disease. This sample's time point: persistent/refractory GD, antithyroid drugs over 5 years with positive TRAb. PBMC RNA was the source of the TCR library. Construction of the TCR beta libraries employed iRepertoire HTBI primers in conjunction with Arm-PCR of CDR3 regions. TCRdb re-called the multiplex PCR reads with MiXCR, one entry per CDR3 protein. The data hold 400,000 to 600,000 distinct CDR3 sequences, with roughly 21% observed a single time. The germline V gene has CDR1 DFQATT and CDR2 SNEGSKA (reference sequence). The CDR3 runs to 13 residues. With 0 bases removed from V and 4 bases from J, the gap between germline ends came to 9 bases.

Specimen: peripheral blood mononuclear cells (PBMCs), collected when the disease was refractory, from a patient treated with antithyroid drugs. V and J are TRBV20-1 and TRBJ1-2; D remains ambiguous. This TCR was sampled from a female donor with Graves disease. The chain's CDR3 is CSARDRTGYGYTF. Here the CDR3 DNA reads TGCAGTGCTAGAGACCGGACGGGCTATGGCTACACCTTC.